The entry that follows covers one T cell receptor (beta chain) sequence. Its antigen is still unknown. No clone much larger than this one lies a single base away; base qualities are absent. This specimen comes from a study of blood T cells in healthy people across ages (dated by TCRdb to the mid-2010s). A note on the overall study: Template switching captured roughly one uniquely barcoded TCR beta cDNA molecule per two T cells in model experiments. Donors were grouped into four age groups: young (average roughly 15 years), middle-aged (39), aged (about 60) and long-lived (less than 85). To track age-related changes in TCR beta repertoire diversity, the study relied on deep sequencing normalized with unique cDNA molecular identifiers. For two donors (one aged 18 to 30 and one aged 80 or older), the study analyzed two additional independent replicas of 1 million unique cDNA reads from the same blood draw.

The donors were roughly 40 Caucasian individuals from Russia, aged roughly 6 to 100 years, who were systemically healthy. Each donor gave about 9.7 milliliters of peripheral blood, drawn into EDTA-treated Vacutainer tubes. Ficoll-Paque density-gradient centrifugation was used to isolate PBMCs, with at least 7 million obtained per sample. Total RNA, at least 5 micrograms per sample, was extracted from PBMCs with Trizol reagent. For every donor, an aliquot of PBMCs went through flow cytometry to measure the percentages of naive CD45RAhigh/CD27high T cells. Receptor amplification or capture employed 5' RACE. Data came from an Illumina HiSeq 2500. The second PCR ran for about 6 to 12 cycles and used a J-beta primer mix along with a sample-barcoded 5' primer. A template-switch 5' adaptor carrying 12 random nucleotides introduced a unique molecular identifier onto each TCR beta cDNA molecule. Each sample yielded at least 2.5 million CDR3-containing paired-end reads. First-strand cDNA synthesis was performed from all RNA using the Mint cDNA synthesis kit, with priming by a TRBC-specific oligonucleotide. Following uracil-DNA glycosylase treatment, a first 18-cycle PCR with universal primers M1SS and BC2_uni_R was performed on all cDNA. The study's own analysis went as follows. For normalization, 1 million high-quality reads were randomly selected from each sample, with every read carrying a distinct molecular identifier. Instead of being binned into consensus sequences, reads with shared molecular identifiers were discarded. MiTCR, set to a Q25 quality threshold and the strictest error-elimination algorithm, was used for CDR3 identification, clonotype clustering and error correction. A nonparametric unseen species model with Euler transformation was used to estimate lower-bound total TCR beta diversity. TCRdb reprocessed the public reads (quality trimming at Q25 with fastp, clone calling with MiXCR) and kept in-frame beta chains. For every CDR3 protein sequence, its rows merge into one entry that carries the most common genes and DNA. What appears here as the V and J calls and clone size reflects TCRdb's work, not the paper's. This sample gives around 800,000 distinct CDR3 sequences in total; roughly 24% of them show up just once. The ten largest account for around 3% of the sample.

Findings and caveats that apply to the study as a whole: Estimates of total diversity based on one million sequenced T cells were regarded as lower bounds and as underestimates. Because donor CMV infection status was unknown, age-related changes in expanded clonotypes were potentially confounded. As age increased, observed TCR beta diversity per million T cells dropped in a roughly linear way, and a significant reduction was already evident by age around 41. Compared with the aged group, the long-lived group had more naive CD4+ T cells, fewer expanded clones and increased TCR diversity, a pattern suggesting age selection. The percentage of naive T cells measured by flow cytometry correlated strongly with observed TCR beta diversity. Conclusive comparison of naive and antigen-experienced compartments was prevented by the profiling of bulk unsorted PBMCs.

CDR1 SGHVS and CDR2 FNYEAQ are derived from the germline V gene. The cysteine opens and the phenylalanine closes a CDR3 of 13 amino acids. Of all the DNA, just the CDR3 is kept, 39 bases in frame from base 1. These data are also associated with another study on T cells of mothers and their children. As that second study puts it: The donors were nine systemically healthy Caucasian individuals, made up of three mothers and their six children. cDNA synthesis used all of the extracted RNA, with roughly 1.6 ug of RNA in each 15 ul reaction. In the second PCR, the M1S primer added sample barcodes and 2-4 random nucleotides. More than 8.5 million TCR beta CDR3 reads were obtained from each mother, and approximately 3 million reads were obtained from each child. Thymic selection shapes the output of TCR recombination in a similar way in related and unrelated pairs, and inherited differences have a minor effect. Normalized repertoire overlap in related mother-child pairs was always slightly higher than in unrelated mother-child pairs, but the difference was never significant. Persistent microchimeric T cell clones were not detected, at a sensitivity of roughly 100 clones per million clonotypes. To look for features that set related mother-child pairs apart from unrelated individuals, the researchers ran deep NGS to compare the TCR beta repertoires of mothers and children. Mothers averaged roughly 36 +/- 4 years of age and children averaged about 10 +/- 4 years. After adapter ligation was performed with NEBNext reagents, the libraries were sequenced on an Illumina HiSeq 2000 with 100+100 nt paired-end reads. To avoid cross-contamination, the mother libraries and the child libraries were prepared a month apart and sequenced in separate runs. For each donor, between about 450,000 and 2,300,000 distinct TCR beta clonotypes were identified. Naive TCR beta clonotypes were estimated from low-frequency clonotypes matched to each donor's FACS-determined naive share, without sorting.

The specimen was blood. This TCR came from a boy younger than 18 in good health. The chain is encoded by TRBV7-6 joined to TRBJ2-5, and TRBD1 matches 8 of the central bases. The CDR3: CASGRGPEETQYF. The DNA sequence is as follows: TGTGCTTCAGGCAGGGGGCCTGAAGAGACCCAGTACTTC.